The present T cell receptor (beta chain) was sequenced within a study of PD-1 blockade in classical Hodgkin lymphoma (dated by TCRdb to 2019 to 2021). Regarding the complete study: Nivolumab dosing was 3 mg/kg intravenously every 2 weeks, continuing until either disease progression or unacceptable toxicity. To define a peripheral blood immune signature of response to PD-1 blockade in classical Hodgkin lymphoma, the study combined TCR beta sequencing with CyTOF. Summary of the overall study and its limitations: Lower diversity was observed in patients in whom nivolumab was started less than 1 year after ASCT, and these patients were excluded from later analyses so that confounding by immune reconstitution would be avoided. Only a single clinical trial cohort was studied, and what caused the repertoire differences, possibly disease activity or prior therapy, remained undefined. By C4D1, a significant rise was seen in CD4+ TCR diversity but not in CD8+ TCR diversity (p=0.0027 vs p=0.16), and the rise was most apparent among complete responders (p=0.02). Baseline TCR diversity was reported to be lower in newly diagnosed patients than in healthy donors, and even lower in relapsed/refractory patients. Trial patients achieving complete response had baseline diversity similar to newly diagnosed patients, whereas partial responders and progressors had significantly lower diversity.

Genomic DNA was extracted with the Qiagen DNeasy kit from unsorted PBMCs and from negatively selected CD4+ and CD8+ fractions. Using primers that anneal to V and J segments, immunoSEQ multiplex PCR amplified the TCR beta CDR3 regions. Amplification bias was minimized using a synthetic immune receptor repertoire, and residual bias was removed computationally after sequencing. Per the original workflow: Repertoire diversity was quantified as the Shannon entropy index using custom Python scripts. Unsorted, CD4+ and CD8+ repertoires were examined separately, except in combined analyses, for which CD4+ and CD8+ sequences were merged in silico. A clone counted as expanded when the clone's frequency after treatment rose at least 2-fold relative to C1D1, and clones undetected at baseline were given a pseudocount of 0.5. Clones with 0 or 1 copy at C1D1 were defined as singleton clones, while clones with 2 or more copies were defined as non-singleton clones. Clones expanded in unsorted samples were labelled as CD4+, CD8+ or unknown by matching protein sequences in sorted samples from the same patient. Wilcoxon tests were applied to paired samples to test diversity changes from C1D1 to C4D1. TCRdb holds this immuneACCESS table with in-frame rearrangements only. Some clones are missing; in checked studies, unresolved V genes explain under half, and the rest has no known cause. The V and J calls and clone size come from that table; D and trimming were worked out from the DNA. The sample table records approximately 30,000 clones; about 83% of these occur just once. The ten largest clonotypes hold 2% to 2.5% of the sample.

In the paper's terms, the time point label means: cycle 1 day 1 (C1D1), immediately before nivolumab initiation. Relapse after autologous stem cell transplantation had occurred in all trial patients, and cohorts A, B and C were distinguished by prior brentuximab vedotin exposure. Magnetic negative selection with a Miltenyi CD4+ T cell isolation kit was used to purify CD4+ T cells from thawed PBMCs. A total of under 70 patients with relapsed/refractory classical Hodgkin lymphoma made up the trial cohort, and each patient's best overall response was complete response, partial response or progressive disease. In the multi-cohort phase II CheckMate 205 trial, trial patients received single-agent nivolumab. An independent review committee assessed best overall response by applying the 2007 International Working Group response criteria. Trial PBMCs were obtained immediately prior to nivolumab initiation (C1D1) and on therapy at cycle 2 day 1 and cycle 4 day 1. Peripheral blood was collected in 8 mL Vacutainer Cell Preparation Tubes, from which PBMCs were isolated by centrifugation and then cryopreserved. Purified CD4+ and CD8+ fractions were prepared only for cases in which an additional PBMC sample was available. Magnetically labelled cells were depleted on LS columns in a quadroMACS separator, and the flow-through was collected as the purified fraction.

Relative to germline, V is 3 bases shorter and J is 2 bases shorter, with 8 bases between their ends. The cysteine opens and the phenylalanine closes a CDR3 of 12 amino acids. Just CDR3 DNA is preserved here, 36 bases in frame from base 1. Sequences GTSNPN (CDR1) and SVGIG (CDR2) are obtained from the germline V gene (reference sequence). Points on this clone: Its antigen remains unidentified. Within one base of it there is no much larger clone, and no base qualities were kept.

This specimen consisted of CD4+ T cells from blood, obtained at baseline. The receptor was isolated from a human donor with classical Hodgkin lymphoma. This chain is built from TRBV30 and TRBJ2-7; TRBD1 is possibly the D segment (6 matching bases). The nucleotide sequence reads TGTGCCTGGAGGTCAGGGGCCTACGAGCAGTACTTC. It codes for CAWRSGAYEQYF. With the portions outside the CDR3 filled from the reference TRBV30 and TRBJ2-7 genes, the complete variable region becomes SQTIHQWPATLVQPVGSPLSLECTVEGTSNPNLYWYRQAAGRGLQLLFYSVGIGQISSEVPQNLSASRPQDRQFILSSKKLLLSDSGFYLCAWRSGAYEQYFGPGTRLTVT.